The rows below give T cell receptor beta chains drawn from one sample of a study of T cells in Graves' hyperthyroidism and ophthalmopathy. Via MiXCR, TCRdb re-called the multiplex PCR reads, giving one row per CDR3 protein. Of around 800,000 distinct CDR3 sequences listed, 38% are singletons. Sequenced material: blood. The receptors shown here come from a man younger than 35 with Graves' hyperthyroidism. CDR3s include the opening cysteine and the closing phenylalanine or tryptophan. A D gene is named only where the DNA matches it firmly. Size tells how often a clone was seen (once, few, many) or the class of an expanded clone, and some rows leave it out.

CDR3aa,CDR3nt,j_gene,d_gene,abundance,v_gene
CASRSGAADTQYF,TGTGCCAGCAGGTCCGGAGCGGCAGATACGCAGTATTTT,TRBJ2-3,NA,few,TRBV2
CASSITGERLYEQYF,TGTGCCAGCAGCATTACAGGGGAAAGGTTGTACGAGCAGTACTTC,TRBJ2-7,TRBD1,NA,TRBV7-2
CASSHSGYQETQYF,TGTGCCAGCAGCCATAGCGGTTACCAAGAGACCCAGTACTTC,TRBJ2-5,NA,NA,TRBV7-9
CASSLAPMAHSGNTIYF,TGTGCCAGCAGCTTGGCACCAATGGCCCACTCTGGAAACACCATATATTTT,TRBJ1-3,NA,NA,TRBV5-6
CASSLALEASGSRSTQYF,TGTGCCAGCAGCTTAGCGCTCGAGGCTAGCGGGAGCCGTTCGACGCAGTATTTT,TRBJ2-3,TRBD2,NA,TRBV7-9
CASSQTDREDTEAFF,TGCGCCAGCAGCCAGACGGACAGGGAGGACACTGAAGCTTTCTTT,TRBJ1-1,TRBD1,few,TRBV5-1
CASRGLEIETQYF,TGTGCCAGCAGGGGCTTGGAGATAGAGACCCAGTACTTC,TRBJ2-5,NA,NA,TRBV12-3/TRBV12-4
CASSPGQDSGNTIYF,TGTGCCAGCAGTCCCGGACAGGACTCTGGAAACACCATATATTTT,TRBJ1-3,TRBD1,few,TRBV12-3/TRBV12-4
CASSLVREWAYEQYF,TGTGCCAGCAGTTTGGTTCGGGAGTGGGCCTACGAGCAGTACTTC,TRBJ2-7,NA,NA,TRBV12-3/TRBV12-4
CSVRAGGWPGGFETQYF,TGCAGCGTTCGGGCGGGCGGGTGGCCCGGAGGGTTTGAGACCCAGTACTTC,TRBJ2-5,NA,once,TRBV29-1
CASRLYWDRATETQYF,TGTGCCAGCAGGCTTTATTGGGACAGGGCTACGGAGACCCAGTACTTC,TRBJ2-5,TRBD1,NA,TRBV5-6
CAISEDTSSYTF,TGTGCCATCAGTGAGGACACTAGTAGCTACACCTTC,TRBJ1-2,NA,NA,TRBV10-3
CASTDRGATEAFF,TGTGCCAGTACGGACAGGGGGGCCACTGAGGCTTTCTTT,TRBJ1-1,TRBD1,few,TRBV19
CASSEQDNSPLHF,TGTGCCAGCAGTGAACAGGATAATTCACCCCTCCACTTT,TRBJ1-6,NA,many,TRBV2
CASSAGASGQESQYF,TGTGCCAGCAGCGCAGGGGCTAGCGGCCAAGAGTCCCAGTACTTC,TRBJ2-5,NA,NA,TRBV9
CASSPWSVYGYTF,TGTGCCAGCAGCCCCTGGTCCGTCTATGGCTACACCTTC,TRBJ1-2,NA,many,TRBV14
CASSQAGQGEFGTEAFF,TGCGCCAGCAGCCAAGCGGGACAGGGGGAGTTCGGCACTGAAGCTTTCTTT,TRBJ1-1,TRBD1,NA,TRBV4-1
CATSRDRGDSPLHF,TGTGCCACCAGCAGAGATCGGGGCGATTCACCCCTCCACTTT,TRBJ1-6,NA,NA,TRBV15
CSAGGGSGREETQYF,TGCAGTGCGGGGGGGGGTAGCGGTAGGGAGGAGACCCAGTACTTC,TRBJ2-5,TRBD2,few,TRBV20-1
CATSSEGGNNQPQHF,TGTGCCACCAGCTCGGAGGGGGGCAACAATCAGCCCCAGCATTTT,TRBJ1-5,NA,NA,TRBV15
CASSYSLGEDQPQHF,TGTGCCAGCAGTTACTCGTTAGGGGAGGATCAGCCCCAGCATTTT,TRBJ1-5,NA,NA,TRBV6-5
CASSLAPRGGYTF,TGTGCCAGCAGCTTAGCGCCCAGGGGTGGCTACACCTTC,TRBJ1-2,NA,many,TRBV7-9
CASSYGQGHSGANVLTF,TGTGCCAGCAGCTACGGACAGGGTCACTCTGGGGCCAACGTCCTGACTTTC,TRBJ2-6,TRBD1,NA,TRBV7-2
CSLEGNTEAFF,TGCAGTTTAGAGGGGAACACTGAAGCTTTCTTT,TRBJ1-1,NA,NA,TRBV29-1
CASSAEDQGTYGYTF,TGTGCCAGCAGCGCCGAAGACCAAGGGACCTATGGCTACACCTTC,TRBJ1-2,NA,NA,TRBV12-3/TRBV12-4
CATGRGYTEAFF,TGTGCCACCGGGCGGGGTTACACTGAAGCTTTCTTT,TRBJ1-1,NA,many,TRBV7-9
CSARERQVRSPLHF,TGCAGTGCTAGAGAACGTCAGGTTCGCTCACCCCTCCACTTT,TRBJ1-6,NA,many,TRBV20-1
CASSREEQYF,TGTGCCAGCAGCCGCGAGGAGCAGTACTTC,TRBJ2-7,NA,few,TRBV11-2
CASSAENYYEQYF,TGTGCCAGCAGCGCCGAAAACTACTACGAGCAGTACTTC,TRBJ2-7,NA,few,TRBV7-9
CASSLPPRVAEGYGYTF,TGTGCCAGCAGCTTGCCTCCCCGCGTGGCAGAAGGCTATGGCTACACCTTC,TRBJ1-2,NA,few,TRBV7-4
CASSSRTGWDTEAFF,TGTGCCAGCAGTTCCCGGACAGGGTGGGACACTGAAGCTTTCTTT,TRBJ1-1,TRBD1,few,TRBV7-2
CASGGEVNTEAFF,TGTGCCAGCGGGGGGGAGGTGAACACTGAAGCTTTCTTT,TRBJ1-1,NA,many,TRBV19
CASSQVAAVSYEQYF,TGTGCCAGCAGCCAAGTTGCGGCGGTATCCTACGAGCAGTACTTC,TRBJ2-7,NA,NA,TRBV7-8
CSVGRAEETQYF,TGCAGCGTAGGGAGGGCCGAGGAGACCCAGTACTTC,TRBJ2-5,TRBD2,many,TRBV29-1
CSASQDNNSPLHF,TGCAGTGCTAGCCAGGATAATAATTCACCCCTCCACTTT,TRBJ1-6,NA,many,TRBV20-1
CASSLPGQVATEAFF,TGTGCCAGCAGTTTACCCGGACAGGTCGCCACTGAAGCTTTCTTT,TRBJ1-1,TRBD1,few,TRBV12-3/TRBV12-4
CSVYTAFSYEQYF,TGCAGCGTTTATACAGCTTTCTCCTACGAGCAGTACTTC,TRBJ2-7,NA,NA,TRBV29-1
CSAEMLVDSTEAFF,TGCAGCGCCGAAATGCTGGTGGACAGCACTGAAGCTTTCTTT,TRBJ1-1,NA,NA,TRBV29-1
CASSFGGGRSETQYF,TGTGCCAGCAGTTTCGGGGGGGGGCGAAGCGAGACCCAGTACTTC,TRBJ2-5,TRBD2,NA,TRBV12-3/TRBV12-4
CASSPSLAGGLVGELFF,TGTGCCAGCAGCCCCTCACTAGCGGGGGGGCTGGTCGGGGAGCTGTTTTTT,TRBJ2-2,TRBD2,NA,TRBV7-9
CASSQSTSREETQYF,TGCGCCAGCAGCCAATCGACTAGCAGAGAAGAGACCCAGTACTTC,TRBJ2-5,TRBD2,NA,TRBV7-9
CASGPASSYEQYF,TGTGCCAGCGGCCCGGCCTCCTCCTACGAGCAGTACTTC,TRBJ2-7,NA,NA,TRBV5-4
CASSGGNNYGYTF,TGTGCCAGCAGTGGAGGGAACAACTATGGCTACACCTTC,TRBJ1-2,NA,many,TRBV12-3/TRBV12-4
CASSQIGSIHEQYF,TGCGCCAGCAGCCAGATCGGCTCCATCCACGAGCAGTACTTC,TRBJ2-7,NA,NA,TRBV4-1
CAIRASGDEETQYF,TGTGCCATCAGGGCTAGCGGGGATGAAGAGACCCAGTACTTC,TRBJ2-5,TRBD2,many,TRBV10-3
CASSIIVRARDNYGYTF,TGTGCCAGTAGTATAATAGTTCGGGCTCGGGATAACTATGGCTACACCTTC,TRBJ1-2,NA,NA,TRBV19
CAIMEGARSPLHF,TGTGCCATCATGGAGGGGGCTCGCTCACCCCTCCACTTT,TRBJ1-6,TRBD1,many,TRBV10-3
CATSETGYSNQPGGFETQYF,TGTGCCACCAGTGAGACGGGGTATAGCAATCAGCCCGGAGGGTTTGAGACCCAGTACTTC,TRBJ2-5,NA,NA,TRBV24-1
CASTNRGTVLNTEAFF,TGTGCCAGTACCAATAGGGGTACCGTGTTGAACACTGAAGCTTTCTTT,TRBJ1-1,NA,NA,TRBV19
CASSSDSRGYEQYF,TGTGCCAGCAGTTCGGATTCCCGGGGCTACGAGCAGTACTTC,TRBJ2-7,NA,NA,TRBV12-3/TRBV12-4
CASSSPPSGANVLTF,TGTGCCAGCAGCTCTCCCCCCTCTGGGGCCAACGTCCTGACTTTC,TRBJ2-6,NA,many,TRBV7-6
CAVLPGGGGYEQYF,TGCGCCGTCTTGCCGGGGGGGGGCGGCTACGAGCAGTACTTC,TRBJ2-7,TRBD2,few,TRBV10-2
CASSTGVPYGYTF,TGTGCCAGCAGTACAGGGGTCCCATATGGCTACACCTTC,TRBJ1-2,TRBD1,many,TRBV2
CASNHPGVYGYTF,TGTGCCAGTAACCACCCGGGGGTCTATGGCTACACCTTC,TRBJ1-2,NA,NA,TRBV19
CASSDWSVGYYGYTF,TGTGCCAGCAGTGATTGGTCAGTGGGTTACTATGGCTACACCTTC,TRBJ1-2,NA,many,TRBV25-1